This is a list of T cell receptor beta chains from one sample in a study of blood T cell repertoires in COVID-19. Clones were sequenced by immunoSEQ multiplex PCR, and TCRdb holds only the in-frame ones, with some missing. The table lists hundreds of thousands of clones, 82% of them singletons. The sample was PBMCs or T cells enriched from blood (not recorded which). These receptors all come from a woman aged 55-70 years who had recovered from COVID-19. The CDR3 runs from the conserved cysteine through the conserved F or W. Each record gives: V gene, D gene, J gene, CDR3 protein, CDR3 DNA. D genes are given only for firm matches.

V gene: TRBV25-1
D gene: .
J gene: TRBJ1-3
CDR3 protein: CASSESDGRNTIYF
CDR3 DNA: TGTGCCAGCAGTGAATCCGATGGCCGAAACACCATATATTTT

V gene: TRBV11-2
D gene: TRBD1
J gene: TRBJ2-7
CDR3 protein: CASSLVVGQGSSYEQYF
CDR3 DNA: TGTGCCAGCAGCTTAGTAGTTGGACAGGGGAGCTCCTACGAGCAGTACTTC

V gene: TRBV6-2/TRBV6-3
D gene: .
J gene: TRBJ1-2
CDR3 protein: CASSYSWGRGYGYTF
CDR3 DNA: TGTGCCAGCAGTTACTCCTGGGGGCGTGGATATGGCTACACCTTC

V gene: TRBV7-9
D gene: .
J gene: TRBJ2-3
CDR3 protein: CASSLSPSETTRTDTQYF
CDR3 DNA: TGTGCCAGCAGCTTATCCCCTTCGGAGACCACTCGCACAGATACGCAGTATTTT

V gene: TRBV5-1
D gene: .
J gene: TRBJ1-1
CDR3 protein: CASSASGRDTEAFF
CDR3 DNA: TGCGCCAGCAGCGCGAGCGGCCGAGACACTGAAGCTTTCTTT

V gene: TRBV6-5
D gene: TRBD1
J gene: TRBJ1-2
CDR3 protein: CASSPQGARGYTF
CDR3 DNA: TGTGCCAGCAGTCCACAGGGGGCTCGGGGCTACACCTTC

V gene: TRBV28
D gene: .
J gene: TRBJ2-7
CDR3 protein: CASTSRTYEQYF
CDR3 DNA: TGTGCCAGCACCTCTCGGACTTACGAGCAGTACTTC

V gene: TRBV10-3
D gene: TRBD1
J gene: TRBJ2-2
CDR3 protein: CAISGGGGTGSGELFF
CDR3 DNA: TGTGCCATCAGTGGGGGAGGCGGGACAGGGTCCGGGGAGCTGTTTTTT

V gene: TRBV5-6
D gene: .
J gene: TRBJ2-7
CDR3 protein: CASSTGAGIYEQYF
CDR3 DNA: TGTGCCAGCAGCACGGGAGCCGGGATCTACGAGCAGTACTTC

V gene: TRBV15
D gene: TRBD1
J gene: TRBJ2-2
CDR3 protein: CATSTRDRINTGELFF
CDR3 DNA: TGTGCCACCAGCACCCGGGACAGGATAAACACCGGGGAGCTGTTTTTT

V gene: TRBV9
D gene: TRBD2
J gene: TRBJ2-1
CDR3 protein: CASSPSAAGGSYNEQFF
CDR3 DNA: TGTGCCAGCAGCCCCAGCGCGGCGGGGGGGTCCTACAATGAGCAGTTCTTC